This TCR beta chain was recovered during a study of prognosis after radiotherapy for stage I lung cancer. This clonotype has only a few counts. Starting from genomic DNA, TCR beta CDR3 was amplified through two-round multiplex PCR. The first PCR round targeted every TRBV and TRBJ gene with specific primers. TCRdb re-derived calls from the multiplex PCR reads in MiXCR, one entry per CDR3 protein. The profile covers roughly 30,000 distinct CDR3 sequences, with around half appearing a single time and approximately 17% taken by the ten largest. Germline trimming cut 1 base from V and 6 bases from J; bases unmatched to any gene: 4. There are 15 residues in the CDR3. The germline CDR1 and CDR2 sequences are SGHNT and YENEEA.

The source material was PBMCs, sampled before or after stereotactic body radiation therapy (not recorded which). The rearrangement uses TRBV11-3 and TRBJ2-1; 9 bases agree with TRBD2. This clonotype was sampled from a donor aged 50 or older with non-small cell lung cancer. CDR3 in DNA: TGTGCCAGCAGCTTAGTACTAGCGGGTGTCAATGAGCAGTTCTTC. As protein: CASSLVLAGVNEQFF.